A few counts support the clone carrying this T cell receptor beta chain. The antigen is not known. This record comes from a study of cytomegalovirus exposure and HLA in healthy donors. Per germline, CDR1 LNHDA and CDR2 SQIVND (reference sequence). CDR3 length: 15 residues. Trimming pared 2 bases from V and 1 base from J, leaving 9 bases between. Primers included in the PCR were 60 Vbeta and 13 Jbeta primers. The assay was immunoSEQ multiplex PCR, and TCRdb's table has in-frame clones only and misses some. Here the sample spans 55,000 or so clones, about four fifths being singletons. Findings of the study overall: In a later analysis, HLA-associated beta chains showed higher expansion and lower generation probabilities than comparable chains. A later analysis linked a missense variant in DCLRE1C to the trimming of TCR beta V and J genes. Immune exposure was documented only through CMV serostatus.

Sequencing input: PBMCs. This chain uses TRBV19 with TRBJ1-5; D ambiguous. This receptor was identified in a female donor in good health and CMV-seronegative. The CDR3 spells CASSITGESNQPQHF. DNA for the CDR3: TGTGCCAGTAGTATAACCGGAGAAAGCAATCAGCCCCAGCATTTT.